The text below deals with one T cell receptor beta chain. What it binds is unknown. The CDR3 covers 13 residues. This sample stems from a study of T cells after yellow fever vaccination. General observations from the study: Secondary responses were weaker yet peaked faster, day 5 versus 15.

It was through 5'RACE template switching that TCR cDNA was made, with a universal primer site and UMIs added. TCRdb re-called the 5' RACE reads through MiXCR, storing one row per CDR3 protein. The sample lists hundreds of thousands of distinct CDR3 sequences, around 4% seen once, with about a quarter in the top ten. The sequences come from PBMCs, collected on the day of the yellow fever booster vaccination. The V call is TRBV3-2, the J call TRBJ2-7. TRBV3-2 is termed a pseudogene. The receptor's source is a man younger than 30 who received the YFV17D yellow fever vaccine. The DNA for the CDR3 is TGTGCCAGCAGCCCCCAGGAATTGGACGAGCAGTACGTC. Translating gives CASSPQELDEQYV.